This TCR beta chain was identified during a study of shared clonotypes between healthy human individuals. General study points: Rarefaction indicated that sorted-subset sequencing remained incomplete although depth was large. It was the non-shared clonotypes that had lower generation probabilities than clonotypes shared by all four donors.

Worth noting for this clone: Its antigen is not known.

TCRdb keeps only in-frame clones here, not all; method: immunoSEQ multiplex PCR. Of over a million clones in the sample, around 74% were seen once. The sample comprised memory CD4+ T cells sorted from blood. As to subset: CD45RA-negative fraction. The receptor was isolated from a man aged 18 to 35 in good health.

The CDR3 sequence is CASSSGQLTDTQYF. The CDR3 DNA follows: TGTGCCAGCAGCTCGGGACAGCTCACAGATACGCAGTATTTT. The chain uses TRBV11-3 and TRBJ2-3, with 7 bases fitting TRBD1. Trimming cost V 4 bases and J 2 bases; bases outside gene matches: 3. CDR3 length equals 14 residues. The germline gives CDR1 SGHNT, CDR2 YENEEA.